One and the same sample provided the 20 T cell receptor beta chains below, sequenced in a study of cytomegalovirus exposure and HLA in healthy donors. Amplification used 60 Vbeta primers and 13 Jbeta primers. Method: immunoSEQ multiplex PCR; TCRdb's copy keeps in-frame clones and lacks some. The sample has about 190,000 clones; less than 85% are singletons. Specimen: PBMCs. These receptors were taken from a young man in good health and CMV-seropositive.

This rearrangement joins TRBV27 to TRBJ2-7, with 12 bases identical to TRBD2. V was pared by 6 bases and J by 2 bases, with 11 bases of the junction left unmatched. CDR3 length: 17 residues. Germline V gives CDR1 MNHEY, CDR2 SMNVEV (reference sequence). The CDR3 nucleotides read TGTGCCAGCAGCCGACTAGCGGGAGTCCCAGGGCCCTACGAGCAGTACTTC. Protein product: CASSRLAGVPGPYEQYF.

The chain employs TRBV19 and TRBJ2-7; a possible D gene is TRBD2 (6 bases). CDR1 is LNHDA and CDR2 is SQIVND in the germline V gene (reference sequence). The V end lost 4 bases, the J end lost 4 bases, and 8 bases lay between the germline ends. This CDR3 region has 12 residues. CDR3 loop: CASSTSGYEQYF. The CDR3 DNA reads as TGTGCCAGTAGTACGAGCGGGTACGAGCAGTACTTC.

The CDR3 here is CSAGDGNQPQHF. DNA for the CDR3: TGCAGCGCGGGGGACGGGAATCAGCCCCAGCATTTT. The chain carries TRBV29-1 and TRBJ1-5, with a weak D call TRBD1 (5 bases). This CDR3 has 12 residues. Germline lookup yields CDR1 SQVTM and CDR2 ANQGSEA. V dropped 7 bases and J dropped 4 bases, with 11 bases sitting between them.

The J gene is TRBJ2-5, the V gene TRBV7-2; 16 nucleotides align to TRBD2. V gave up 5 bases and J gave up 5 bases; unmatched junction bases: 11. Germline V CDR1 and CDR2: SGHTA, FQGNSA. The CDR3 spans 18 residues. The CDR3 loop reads CASSPAPGLAGGPETQYF. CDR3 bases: TGTGCCAGCAGCCCGGCCCCGGGACTAGCGGGGGGGCCCGAGACCCAGTACTTC.

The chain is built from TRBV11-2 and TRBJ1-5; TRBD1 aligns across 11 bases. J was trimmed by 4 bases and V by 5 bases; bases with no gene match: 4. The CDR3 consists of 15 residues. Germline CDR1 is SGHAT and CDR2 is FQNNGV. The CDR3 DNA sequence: TGTGCCAGCAGCCCGGACAGGGGGCGGAATCAGCCCCAGCATTTT. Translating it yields CASSPDRGRNQPQHF.

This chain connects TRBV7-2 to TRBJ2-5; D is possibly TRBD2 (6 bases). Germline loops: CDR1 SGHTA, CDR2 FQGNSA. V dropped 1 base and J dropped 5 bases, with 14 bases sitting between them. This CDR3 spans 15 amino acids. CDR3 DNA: TGTGCCAGCAGCTTAGATGGCGGGATAAGGGAGACCCAGTACTTC. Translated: CASSLDGGIRETQYF.

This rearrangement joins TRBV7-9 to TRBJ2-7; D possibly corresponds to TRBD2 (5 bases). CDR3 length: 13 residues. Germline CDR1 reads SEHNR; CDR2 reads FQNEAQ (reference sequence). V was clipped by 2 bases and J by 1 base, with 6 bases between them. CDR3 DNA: TGTGCCAGCAGCTTAAGCGGATCCTACGAGCAGTACTTC. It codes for CASSLSGSYEQYF.

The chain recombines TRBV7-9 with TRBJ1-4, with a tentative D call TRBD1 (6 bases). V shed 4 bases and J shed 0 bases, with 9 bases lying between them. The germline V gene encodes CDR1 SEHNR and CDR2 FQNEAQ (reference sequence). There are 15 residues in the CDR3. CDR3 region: CASSYGQTTNEKLFF. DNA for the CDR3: TGTGCCAGCAGCTATGGACAGACAACTAATGAAAAACTGTTTTTT.

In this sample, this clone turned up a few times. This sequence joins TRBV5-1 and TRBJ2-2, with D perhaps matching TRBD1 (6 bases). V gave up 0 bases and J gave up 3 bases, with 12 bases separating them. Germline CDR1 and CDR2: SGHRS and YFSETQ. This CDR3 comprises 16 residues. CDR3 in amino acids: CASSLARTADTGELFF. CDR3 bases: TGCGCCAGCAGCTTGGCCCGGACAGCGGACACCGGGGAGCTGTTTTTT. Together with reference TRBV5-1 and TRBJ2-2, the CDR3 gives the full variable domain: KAGVTQTPRYLIKTRGQQVTLSCSPISGHRSVSWYQQTPGQGLQFLFEYFSETQRNKGNFPGRFSGRQFSNSRSEMNVSTLELGDSALYLCASSLARTADTGELFFGEGSRLTVL.

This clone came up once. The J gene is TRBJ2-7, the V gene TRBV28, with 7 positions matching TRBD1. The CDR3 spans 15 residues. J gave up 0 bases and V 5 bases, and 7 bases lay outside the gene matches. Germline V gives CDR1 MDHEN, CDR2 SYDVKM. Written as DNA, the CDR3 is TGTGCCAGCAGTATCCCGGGACAGCCCTCCTACGAGCAGTACTTC. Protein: CASSIPGQPSYEQYF.

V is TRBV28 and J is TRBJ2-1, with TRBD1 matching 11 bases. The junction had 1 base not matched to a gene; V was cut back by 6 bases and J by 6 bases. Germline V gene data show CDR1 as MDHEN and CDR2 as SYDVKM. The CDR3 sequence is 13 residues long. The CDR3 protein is CASSGTGGNEQFF. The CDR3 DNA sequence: TGTGCCAGCAGCGGGACAGGGGGCAATGAGCAGTTCTTC.

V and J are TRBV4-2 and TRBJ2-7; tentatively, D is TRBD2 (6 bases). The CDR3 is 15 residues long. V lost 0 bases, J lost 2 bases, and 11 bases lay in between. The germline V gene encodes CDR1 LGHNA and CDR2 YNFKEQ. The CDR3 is CASSQDLGGTYEQYF. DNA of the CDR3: TGTGCCAGCAGCCAAGATCTCGGGGGAACCTACGAGCAGTACTTC.

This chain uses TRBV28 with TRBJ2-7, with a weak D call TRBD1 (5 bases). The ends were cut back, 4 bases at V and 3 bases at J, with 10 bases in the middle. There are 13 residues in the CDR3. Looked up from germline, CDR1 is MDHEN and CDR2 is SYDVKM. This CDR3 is CASSSRVFYEQYF. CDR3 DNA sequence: TGTGCCAGCAGTTCCAGGGTATTCTACGAGCAGTACTTC.

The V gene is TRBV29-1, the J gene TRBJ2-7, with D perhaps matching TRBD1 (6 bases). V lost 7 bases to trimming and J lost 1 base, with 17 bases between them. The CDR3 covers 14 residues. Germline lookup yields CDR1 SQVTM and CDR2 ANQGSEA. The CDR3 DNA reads TGCAGCGCTACCACGGACAGACTTTCCTACGAGCAGTACTTC. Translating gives CSATTDRLSYEQYF.

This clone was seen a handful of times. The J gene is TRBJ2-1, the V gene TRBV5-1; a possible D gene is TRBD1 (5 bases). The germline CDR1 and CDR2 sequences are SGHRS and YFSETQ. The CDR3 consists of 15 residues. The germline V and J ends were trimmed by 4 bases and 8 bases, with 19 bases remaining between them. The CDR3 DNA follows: TGCGCCAGCAGCGCCGCGTCAGGGCCATACTATGAGCAGTTCTTC. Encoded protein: CASSAASGPYYEQFF.

CDR3 nucleotide sequence: TGTGCCCGGATGGACATCCCCTCTGGAAACACCATATATTTT. Translating it yields CARMDIPSGNTIYF. The rearrangement links TRBV30 to TRBJ1-3; tentatively, D is TRBD1 (5 bases). Germline V gene sequence: CDR1 GTSNPN, CDR2 SVGIG (reference sequence). Between the trimmed V and J ends, which lost 8 bases and 0 bases, there was a span of 14 bases. This CDR3 spans 14 amino acids.

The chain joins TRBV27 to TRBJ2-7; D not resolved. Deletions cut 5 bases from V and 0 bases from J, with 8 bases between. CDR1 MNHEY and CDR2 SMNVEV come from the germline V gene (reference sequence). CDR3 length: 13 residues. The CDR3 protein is CASSGLSSYEQYF. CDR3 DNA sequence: TGTGCCAGCAGTGGGCTTTCCTCCTACGAGCAGTACTTC.

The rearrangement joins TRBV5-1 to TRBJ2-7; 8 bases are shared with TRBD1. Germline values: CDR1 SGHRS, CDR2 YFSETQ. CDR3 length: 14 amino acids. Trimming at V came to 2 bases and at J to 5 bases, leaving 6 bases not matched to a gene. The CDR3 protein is CASSFGTGGNEQYF. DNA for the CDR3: TGCGCCAGCAGCTTTGGGACAGGAGGCAACGAGCAGTACTTC.

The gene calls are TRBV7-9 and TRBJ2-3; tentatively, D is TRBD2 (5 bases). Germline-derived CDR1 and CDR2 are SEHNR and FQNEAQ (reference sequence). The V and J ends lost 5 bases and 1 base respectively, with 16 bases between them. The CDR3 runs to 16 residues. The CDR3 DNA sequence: TGTGCCAGCAGCCTTCCCGCCCGGGAAGGCACAGATACGCAGTATTTT. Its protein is CASSLPAREGTDTQYF.

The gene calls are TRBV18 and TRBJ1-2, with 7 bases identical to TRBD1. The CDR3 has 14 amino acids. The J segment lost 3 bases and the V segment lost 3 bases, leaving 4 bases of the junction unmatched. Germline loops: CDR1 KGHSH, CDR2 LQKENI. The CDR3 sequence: CASSPQGQDYGYTF. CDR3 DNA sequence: TGTGCCAGCTCACCCCAAGGACAGGACTATGGCTACACCTTC. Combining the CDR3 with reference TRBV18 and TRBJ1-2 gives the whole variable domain NAGVMQNPRHLVRRRGQEARLRCSPMKGHSHVYWYRQLPEEGLKFMVYLQKENIIDESGMPKERFSAEFPKEGPSILRIQQVVRGDSAAYFCASSPQGQDYGYTFGSGTRLTVV.